This T cell receptor beta chain appears in the sequencing data of a study of blood T cell repertoires in COVID-19 (dated by TCRdb to the early 2020s). Broadly, across the study: Samples from collaborators originated in the United States, Italy and Spain and spanned both the acute and convalescent phases of COVID-19. The prospective study material was composed of cDNA or gDNA derived from T cells, B-cell-depleted T cells, or PBMCs. The dataset comprised deeply sampled blood TCRbeta repertoires from subjects exposed to, actively infected with, or recovered from COVID-19. The repertoires were made available in a free public database intended to serve as a resource for research on the immune response to SARS-CoV-2. Samples came from the ongoing ImmuneRACE study (first 160 participants) plus 1,254 subjects from 6 global collaborators. Sample metadata almost always included a de-identified subject ID, COVID-19 status, age in years and sex. Where available, HLA class I and class II types were obtained from metadata supplied by the sample provider rather than from assay-based typing. General findings and caveats noted by the study authors: How much clinical and demographic metadata was included differed by source and by participant, and the metadata was provided uncurated.

TCRbeta CDR3 regions were amplified from genomic DNA by means of the immunoSEQ Assay, a bias-controlled multiplex PCR. The authors' pipeline ran thus. Nucleated cell counts per sample were estimated from amplification of reference gene primers within the assay. To quantify the absolute abundance of each unique TCRbeta CDR3 rearrangement, sequence reads were collapsed and filtered. For each sample, productive Simpson clonality was calculated by taking the square root of Simpson's diversity index across productive rearrangements. Sourced from immuneACCESS, this table was stored by TCRdb with only in-frame sequences that have V and J called. A share of the clones is absent; for the studies checked, an unresolved V gene accounts for under half, and the remainder has no known explanation. The V and J calls and clone size were taken over from that table, and D and trimming were inferred from the DNA. This sample holds fewer than 350,000 clones; about 91% were observed only once. The leading ten clones occupy approximately 1.6% of the sample.

V sheds 6 bases and J sheds 1 base, leaving 13 bases between their ends. The CDR3, from cysteine to phenylalanine, totals 16 residues. CDR3 DNA only is kept here, 48 bases in frame from base 1. Via the germline V gene, CDR1 is MDHEN and CDR2 SYDVKM. One collaborating source in Seattle enrolled patients while the patients were actively infected and followed the patients over time throughout the course of disease. Each collaborating institution followed its own protocols to collect whole blood in K2EDTA tubes. Collaborator samples were shipped for TCRbeta analysis as frozen whole blood, isolated PBMCs, or DNA extracted from either sample type. In the case of this clone: The specificity of this receptor is unknown. No base quality information exists; no much larger clone differs at one position.

This receptor was obtained from a woman between 25 and 40 years old with COVID-19, enrolled during active disease. The V gene is TRBV28 and the J gene is TRBJ1-6; TRBD1 might be the D gene, on 5 matching bases. Input material: peripheral blood. The CDR3 here reads CASSSYRGSYNSPLHF. The nucleotide sequence reads as follows: TGTGCCAGCAGCAGTTATCGGGGGTCCTATAATTCACCCCTCCACTTT.